These 13 T cell receptor beta chains were sequenced from one sample in a study of early T cells in non-severe SARS-CoV-2 infection. TCRdb reanalysed the 5' RACE reads using MiXCR and keeps one entry per CDR3 protein. The sample has 98,000 or so distinct CDR3 sequences; 9.5% to 12% are singletons. Specimen: whole blood. These receptors all come from an adult who was a healthcare worker with PCR-confirmed SARS-CoV-2 infection or an uninfected control (not recorded which).

J is TRBJ1-2 and V is TRBV9; D unresolved. The CDR3 length is 13 residues. Trimming pared 4 bases from V and 2 bases from J, leaving 9 bases between. The germline V gene has CDR1 SGDLS and CDR2 YYNGEE. As DNA, the CDR3 is TGTGCCAGCAGCCGTACGCGGAACTATGGCTACACCTTC. This gives the protein CASSRTRNYGYTF.

This clonotype appeared many times. V is TRBV7-9 and J is TRBJ1-2, with D perhaps TRBD1 (6 bases). This CDR3 is 17 amino acids long. Between the trimmed V and J ends, which lost 6 bases and 8 bases, there was a span of 28 bases. Per germline, CDR1 SEHNR and CDR2 FQNEAQ (reference sequence). The CDR3 DNA sequence: TGTGCCAGCAGTCCAGCCCACCAAATCACAGACAGGCAAGGCTACACCTTC. It encodes CASSPAHQITDRQGYTF.

This clonotype was detected many times. The rearrangement links TRBV20-1 to TRBJ2-5; 7 nucleotides line up with TRBD2. The V segment lost 4 bases and the J segment 5 bases; nucleotides outside the gene matches: 4. There are 12 residues in the CDR3. Germline assignment: CDR1 DFQATT and CDR2 SNEGSKA (reference sequence). The CDR3 DNA reads TGCAGTGCTACTAGGGAGGGGGAGACCCAGTACTTC. Translation gives CSATREGETQYF.

In its sample, this clonotype was seen a few times. The chain links TRBV6-2 or TRBV6-3 to TRBJ2-6; D may be TRBD1 or TRBD2 (6 bases each). The ends were cut back, 2 bases at V and 4 bases at J, with 9 bases in the middle. CDR3 length: 15 residues. Germline CDR1 MNHEY, CDR2 SVGEGT. The CDR3 loop reads CASSYGGRGANVLTF. CDR3 in DNA: TGTGCCAGCAGTTACGGGGGGCGCGGGGCCAACGTCCTGACTTTC.

V is TRBV2 and J is TRBJ2-3; 11 bases match TRBD1. J lost 3 bases, V lost 6 bases, and 5 bases had no gene match. The CDR3 contains 15 residues. Germline values: CDR1 SNHLY, CDR2 FYNNEI. DNA for the CDR3: TGTGCCAGCAGGACTGGGACAGGGGGAACAGATACGCAGTATTTT. Translation gives CASRTGTGGTDTQYF.

This clonotype was seen a few times. This chain uses TRBV28 with TRBJ2-7, with D possibly matching TRBD1 (5 bases). The ends were cut back, 2 bases at V and 6 bases at J, with 11 bases in the middle. This CDR3 contains 13 residues. Looked up from germline, CDR1 is MDHEN and CDR2 is SYDVKM. The CDR3: CASSLDRRGEQYF. The CDR3 DNA is TGTGCCAGCAGTTTAGACAGAAGGGGCGAGCAGTACTTC.

The sample holds a few counts of this clonotype. This chain links TRBV4-1 with TRBJ2-1, with D perhaps TRBD2 (6 bases). CDR1 MGHRA and CDR2 YSYEKL come from the germline V gene. The length of the CDR3 is 16 residues. Trimming stripped 3 bases from V and 5 bases from J, with 17 bases between. The CDR3 nucleotides read TGCGCCAGCAGCCATCACCGGGACTTAAAGCACAATGAGCAGTTCTTC. Its translation is CASSHHRDLKHNEQFF.

The gene calls are TRBV7-8 and TRBJ1-1, with D possibly being TRBD1 (5 bases). The CDR3 totals 16 residues. From germline, CDR1 is SGHVS and CDR2 FQNEAQ. The germline V and J ends were trimmed by 5 bases and 5 bases, with 21 bases remaining between them. CDR3 bases: TGTGCCAGCAGCCTGCAGTCAGGGATGTTGAGGACTGAAGCTTTCTTT. It is translated as CASSLQSGMLRTEAFF. The full variable domain, its missing parts supplied by reference TRBV7-8 and TRBJ1-1, is GAGVSQSPRYKVAKRGQDVALRCDPISGHVSLFWYQQALGQGPEFLTYFQNEAQLDKSGLPSDRFFAERPEGSVSTLKIQRTQQEDSAVYLCASSLQSGMLRTEAFFGQGTRLTVV.

V gene TRBV20-1 combines with J gene TRBJ2-1, with 10 bases that match TRBD2. This CDR3 contains 16 residues. Germline V gene data show CDR1 as DFQATT and CDR2 as SNEGSKA (reference sequence). Trimming removed 5 bases from V and 0 bases from J; junction bases left unmatched: 7. In DNA, the CDR3 is TGCAGTGCTCATACTAGCGGGGACAGCTCCTACAATGAGCAGTTCTTC. Translating gives CSAHTSGDSSYNEQFF.

This clonotype was detected a few times. The V call is TRBV6-2 or TRBV6-3, the J call TRBJ2-3; D uncertain. The CDR3 runs 14 residues. Per the germline V gene, CDR1 is MNHEY and CDR2 is SVGEGT. Trimming stripped 1 base from V and 4 bases from J, with 9 bases between. The CDR3 sequence is CASSYLLPSDTQYF. CDR3 in DNA: TGTGCCAGCAGTTACTTGCTTCCGTCAGATACGCAGTATTTT.

The table lists this clonotype with a few counts. V gene TRBV5-6 combines with J gene TRBJ2-3; TRBD2 is a possible D gene (5 bases). This CDR3 contains 15 residues. V lost 0 bases and J lost 0, with 8 bases in between. Germline V gives CDR1 SGHDT, CDR2 YYEEEE. CDR3 amino acids: CASSLGRESTDTQYF. The CDR3 region has the DNA TGTGCCAGCAGCTTGGGTAGGGAGAGCACAGATACGCAGTATTTT.

This clonotype was detected a few times. This sequence joins TRBV20-1 and TRBJ2-5; no clear D. V gave up 5 bases and J gave up 1 base, with 14 bases separating them. The germline CDR1 and CDR2 sequences are DFQATT and SNEGSKA (reference sequence). The length of the CDR3 is 14 residues. The CDR3 reads CSARAKLRQETQYF. The CDR3 DNA reads TGCAGTGCTCGAGCGAAATTACGCCAAGAGACCCAGTACTTC.

This clonotype was counted a few times. V gene TRBV5-1 combines with J gene TRBJ1-5, with 9 bases matching TRBD1. The CDR3 covers 16 residues. Germline V gene data show CDR1 as SGHRS and CDR2 as YFSETQ. Germline trimming cut 2 bases from V and 7 bases from J; bases unmatched to any gene: 10. CDR3 sequence: CASSFGPGQGMQPQHF. CDR3 bases: TGCGCCAGCAGCTTTGGCCCGGGACAGGGCATGCAGCCCCAGCATTTT.